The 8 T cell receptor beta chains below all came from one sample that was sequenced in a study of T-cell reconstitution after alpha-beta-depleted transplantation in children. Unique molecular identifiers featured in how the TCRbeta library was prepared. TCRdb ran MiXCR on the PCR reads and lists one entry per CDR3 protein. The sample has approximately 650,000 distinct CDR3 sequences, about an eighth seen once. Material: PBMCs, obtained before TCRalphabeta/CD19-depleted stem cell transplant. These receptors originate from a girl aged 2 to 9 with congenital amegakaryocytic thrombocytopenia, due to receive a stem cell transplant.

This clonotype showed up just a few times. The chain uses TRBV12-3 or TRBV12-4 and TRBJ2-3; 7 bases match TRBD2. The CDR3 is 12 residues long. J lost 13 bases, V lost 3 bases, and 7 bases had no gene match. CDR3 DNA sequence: TGTGCCAGCAGTTTGGCGGGGGATTGGGAGTATTTT. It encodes CASSLAGDWEYF.

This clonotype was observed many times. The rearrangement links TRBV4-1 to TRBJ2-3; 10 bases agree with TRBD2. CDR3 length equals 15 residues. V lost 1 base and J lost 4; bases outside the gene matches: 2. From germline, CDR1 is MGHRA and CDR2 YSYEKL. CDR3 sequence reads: CASSQVGLAPDTQYF. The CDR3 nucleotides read TGCGCCAGCAGCCAAGTGGGACTAGCGCCAGATACGCAGTATTTT.

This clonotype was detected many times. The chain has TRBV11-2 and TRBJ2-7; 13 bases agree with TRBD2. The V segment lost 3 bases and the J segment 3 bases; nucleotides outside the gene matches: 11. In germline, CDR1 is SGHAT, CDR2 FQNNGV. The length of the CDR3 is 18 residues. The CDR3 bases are TGTGCCAGCAGCTTTGTACTAGCGGGAGGGCCGAAGCACTACGAGCAGTACTTC. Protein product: CASSFVLAGGPKHYEQYF.

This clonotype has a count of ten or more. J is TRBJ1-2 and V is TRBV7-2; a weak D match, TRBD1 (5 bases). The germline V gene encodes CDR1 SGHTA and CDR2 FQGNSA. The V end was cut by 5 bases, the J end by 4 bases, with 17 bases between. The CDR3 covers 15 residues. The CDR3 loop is CASSVDSGLSYGYTF. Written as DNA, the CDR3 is TGTGCCAGCAGCGTTGATTCGGGACTGAGCTATGGCTACACCTTC.

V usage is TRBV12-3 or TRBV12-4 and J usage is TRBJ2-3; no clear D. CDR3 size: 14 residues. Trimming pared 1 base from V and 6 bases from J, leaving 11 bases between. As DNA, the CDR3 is TGTGCCAGCAGTTTAGAATTGGGCCCCGATACGCAGTATTTT. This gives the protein CASSLELGPDTQYF.

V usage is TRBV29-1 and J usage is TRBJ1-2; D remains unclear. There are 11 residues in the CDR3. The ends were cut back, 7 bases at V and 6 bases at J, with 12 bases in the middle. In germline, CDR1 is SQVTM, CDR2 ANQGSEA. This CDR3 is CSGAETDGYTF. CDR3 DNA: TGCAGCGGGGCCGAGACGGATGGCTACACCTTC.

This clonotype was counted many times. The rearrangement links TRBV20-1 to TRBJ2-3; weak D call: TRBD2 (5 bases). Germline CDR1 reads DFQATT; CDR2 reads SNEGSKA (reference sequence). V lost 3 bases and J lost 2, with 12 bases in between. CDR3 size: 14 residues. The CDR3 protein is CSASRAGITDTQYF. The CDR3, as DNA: TGCAGTGCTAGTAGGGCGGGCATCACAGATACGCAGTATTTT.

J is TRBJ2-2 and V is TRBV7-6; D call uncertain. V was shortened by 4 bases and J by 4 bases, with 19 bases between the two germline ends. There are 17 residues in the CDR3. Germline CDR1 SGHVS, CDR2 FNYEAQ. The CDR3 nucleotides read TGTGCCAGCAGCTCTAACAGAGGTACCCCCTTCACCGGGGAGCTGTTTTTT. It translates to CASSSNRGTPFTGELFF.